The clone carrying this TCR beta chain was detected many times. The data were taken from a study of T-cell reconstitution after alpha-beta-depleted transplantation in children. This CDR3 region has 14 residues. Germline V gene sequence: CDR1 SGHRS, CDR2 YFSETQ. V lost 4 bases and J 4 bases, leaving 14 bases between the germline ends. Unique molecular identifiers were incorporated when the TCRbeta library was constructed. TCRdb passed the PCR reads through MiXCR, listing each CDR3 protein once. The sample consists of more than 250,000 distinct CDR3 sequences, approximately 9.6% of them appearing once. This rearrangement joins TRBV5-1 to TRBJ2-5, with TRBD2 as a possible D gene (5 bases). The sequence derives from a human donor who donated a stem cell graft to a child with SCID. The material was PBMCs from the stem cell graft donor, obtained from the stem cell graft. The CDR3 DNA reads TGCGCCAGCAGCAAAGGTATAGAGGGAGAGACCCAGTACTTC. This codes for CASSKGIEGETQYF.